The 7 T cell receptor beta chains below all came from one sample that was sequenced in a study of shared clonotypes between healthy human individuals. Here immunoSEQ multiplex PCR was the method, and the copy in TCRdb shows in-frame clones only, minus some. This sample carries hundreds of thousands of clones, around 97% of them seen once, and the ten largest clones take approximately 0.057%. The sequencing input was naive CD4+ T cells sorted from blood. Subset described: CD45RA+ positively selected. Receptors were obtained from a woman in her thirties in good health.

This rearrangement joins TRBV15 to TRBJ1-2; TRBD1 aligns across 7 bases. With V trimmed by 1 base and J by 7 bases, 6 bases remained unmatched. The CDR3 extends over 14 amino acids. CDR1 and CDR2 from the germline V gene are LNHNV and YYDKDF (reference sequence). The CDR3, as DNA: TGTGCCACCAGCAGAGCAATCAGGGGGTCTGGCTACACCTTC. Translation: CATSRAIRGSGYTF.

The count of this clone is one. The chain recombines TRBV7-9 with TRBJ2-2; D may be TRBD1 (6 bases). Trimming removed 6 bases at V and 1 base at J, with 21 bases between. The CDR3 runs 18 residues. CDR1 is SEHNR and CDR2 is FQNEAQ in the germline V gene (reference sequence). The CDR3 sequence: CASRYKGLQGRNTGELFF. CDR3 in DNA: TGTGCCAGCAGATACAAAGGGCTACAGGGACGGAACACCGGGGAGCTGTTTTTT.

The chain links TRBV30 to TRBJ1-3; D remains unclear. The CDR3 length is 15 residues. Per germline, CDR1 GTSNPN and CDR2 SVGIG (reference sequence). V was shortened by 0 bases and J by 0 bases, with 9 bases between the two germline ends. This CDR3 reads CAWSVSDSSGNTIYF. DNA for the CDR3: TGTGCCTGGAGTGTATCGGACTCCTCTGGAAACACCATATATTTT.

The V call is TRBV2, the J call TRBJ1-1; D call uncertain. Germline V CDR1 and CDR2: SNHLY, FYNNEI. This CDR3 has 16 amino acids. Trimming pared 2 bases from V and 1 base from J, leaving 14 bases between. Here the CDR3 DNA reads TGTGCCAGCAGTGAATTTTTTGGGGATTGGAACACTGAAGCTTTCTTT. This gives the protein CASSEFFGDWNTEAFF.

The V call is TRBV5-4, the J call TRBJ2-7; D unclear. Germline V CDR1 and CDR2: SGHNT, YYREEE (reference sequence). The ends were cut back, 0 bases at V and 0 bases at J, with 10 bases in the middle. This CDR3 has 15 residues. CDR3 sequence (DNA): TGTGCCAGCAGCTTGGGGTGGCAGAGCTCCTACGAGCAGTACTTC. It specifies CASSLGWQSSYEQYF.

The genes are TRBV4-1 and TRBJ1-4, with TRBD1 identical over 10 bases. The V segment lost 4 bases and the J segment 4 bases; nucleotides outside the gene matches: 15. Germline assignment: CDR1 MGHRA and CDR2 YSYEKL. The CDR3 is 19 amino acids. The chain's CDR3 is CASSPPGTGVLGFNEKLFF. The CDR3 DNA reads TGCGCCAGCAGCCCTCCCGGGACAGGGGTCCTAGGCTTTAATGAAAAACTGTTTTTT.

This clone was counted once. The chain is built from TRBV28 and TRBJ2-5; D remains unclear. The J call may be mistaken, given a closer DNA end match to TRBJ2-7. There are 13 residues in the CDR3. Germline loops: CDR1 MDHEN, CDR2 SYDVKM. CDR3 sequence reads: CASSAPVSYEQYF. The CDR3 bases are TGTGCCAGCAGTGCCCCTGTCTCCTACGAGCAGTACTTC.